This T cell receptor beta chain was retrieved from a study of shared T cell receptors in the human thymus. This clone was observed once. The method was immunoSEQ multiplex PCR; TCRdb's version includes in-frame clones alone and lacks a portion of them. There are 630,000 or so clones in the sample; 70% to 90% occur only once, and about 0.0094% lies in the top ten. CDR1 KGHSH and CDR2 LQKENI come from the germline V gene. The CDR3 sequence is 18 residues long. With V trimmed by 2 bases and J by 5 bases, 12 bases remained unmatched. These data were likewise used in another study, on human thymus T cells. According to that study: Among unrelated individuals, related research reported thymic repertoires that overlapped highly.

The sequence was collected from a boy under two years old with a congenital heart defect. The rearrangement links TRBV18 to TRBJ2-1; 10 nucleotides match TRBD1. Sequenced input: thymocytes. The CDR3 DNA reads TGTGCCAGCTCACCAAGGGACAGGGGACACAAAGAAAACAATGAGCAGTTCTTC. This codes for CASSPRDRGHKENNEQFF. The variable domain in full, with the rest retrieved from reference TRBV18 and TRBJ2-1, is NAGVMQNPRHLVRRRGQEARLRCSPMKGHSHVYWYRQLPEEGLKFMVYLQKENIIDESGMPKERFSAEFPKEGPSILRIQQVVRGDSAAYFCASSPRDRGHKENNEQFFGPGTRLTVL.